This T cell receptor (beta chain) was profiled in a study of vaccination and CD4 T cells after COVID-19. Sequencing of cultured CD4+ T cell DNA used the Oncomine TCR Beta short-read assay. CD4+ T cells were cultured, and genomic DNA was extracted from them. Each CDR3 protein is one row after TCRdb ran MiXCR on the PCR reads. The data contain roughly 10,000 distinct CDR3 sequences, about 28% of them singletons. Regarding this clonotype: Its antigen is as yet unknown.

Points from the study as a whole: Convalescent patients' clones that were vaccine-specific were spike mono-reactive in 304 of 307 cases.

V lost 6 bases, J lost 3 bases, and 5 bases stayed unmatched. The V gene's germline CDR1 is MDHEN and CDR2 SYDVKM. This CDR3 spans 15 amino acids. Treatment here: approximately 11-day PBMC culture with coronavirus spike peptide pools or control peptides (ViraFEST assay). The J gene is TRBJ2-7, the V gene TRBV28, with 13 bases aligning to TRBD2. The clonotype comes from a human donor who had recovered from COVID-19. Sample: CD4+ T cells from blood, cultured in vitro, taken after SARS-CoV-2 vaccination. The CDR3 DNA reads TGTGCCAGCAGACCCGGACTAGCGGGAGACTACGAGCAGTACTTC. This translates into CASRPGLAGDYEQYF.